Sequencing of this T cell receptor (beta chain) was carried out in a study of T-cell memory formation after mild COVID-19. Each CDR3 protein is one row after TCRdb ran MiXCR on the 5' RACE reads. Counted here are some 130,000 distinct CDR3 sequences, roughly 15% occurring once; the ten biggest clones make up about 15%. Germline CDR1 is SEHNR and CDR2 is FQNEAQ (reference sequence). The CDR3 length is 14 residues. V was pared by 4 bases and J by 5 bases, with 14 bases between. This clonotype was seen a handful of times. This receptor was taken from an adult woman who had mild COVID-19 (a few samples of this study predate the infection). Cell type and time point are not known. V gene TRBV7-9 combines with J gene TRBJ1-2; the D is unclear. Source material: PBMCs or a T cell subset sorted from them (not recorded which). As DNA, the CDR3 is TGTGCCAGCAGCTCGAACTACGGGGATTATGGCTACACCTTC. It translates to CASSSNYGDYGYTF.